This record covers a single TCR beta chain. As processed by the authors: The assay estimated nucleated cells by amplifying reference gene primers. Here immunoSEQ multiplex PCR was the method, and the copy in TCRdb shows in-frame clones only, minus some. That table is the source of V, J and clone size, and D and trimming were worked out from the DNA. The sample yields roughly 130,000 clones, about four fifths seen once. The data belong to a study of blood T cell repertoires in COVID-19. CDR3 length equals 12 residues. Germline V gene lookup returns CDR1 KGHSH and CDR2 LQKENI. The V and J ends lost 4 bases and 5 bases, in that order; junction bases with no gene match: 1.

This sequence was found in a woman aged 45 to 65 with acute or convalescent COVID-19. The rearrangement links TRBV18 to TRBJ2-7; 8 nucleotides align to TRBD1. The sequenced sample consisted of peripheral blood. The CDR3 is CASSLTGDEQYF. Written as DNA, the CDR3 is TGTGCCAGCTCACTGACAGGGGACGAGCAGTACTTC.